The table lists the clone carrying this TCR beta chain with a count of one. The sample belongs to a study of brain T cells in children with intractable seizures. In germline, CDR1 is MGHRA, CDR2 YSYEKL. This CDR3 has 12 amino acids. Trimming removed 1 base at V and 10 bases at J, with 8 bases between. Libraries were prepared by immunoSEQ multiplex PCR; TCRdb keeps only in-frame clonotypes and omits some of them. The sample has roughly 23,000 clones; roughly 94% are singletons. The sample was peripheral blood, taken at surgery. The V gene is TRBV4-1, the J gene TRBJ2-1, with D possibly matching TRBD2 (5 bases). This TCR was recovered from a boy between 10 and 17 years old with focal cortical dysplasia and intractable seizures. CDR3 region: CASSQGGWEQFF. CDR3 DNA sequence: TGCGCCAGCAGCCAAGGCGGGTGGGAGCAGTTCTTC.